This T cell receptor beta chain comes out of a study of OX40 agonist ivuxolimab in advanced cancers. Worth noting for this clone: Its antigen is currently unknown.

The CDR3 sequence is 15 residues long. V was shortened by 3 bases and J by 0 bases, with 12 bases between the two germline ends. The germline gives CDR1 GTSNPN, CDR2 SVGIG (reference sequence). Study results and limitations: In CD8+ T cells, expanded clones were on average more numerous than in CD4+. The CD4+ and CD8+ T cells in the blood had expanded clonally by week 6 at 0.1 to 3.0 mg/kg.

The method was immunoSEQ multiplex PCR; TCRdb's version includes in-frame clones alone and lacks a portion of them. The table records tens of thousands of clones, about nine tenths of them present only once. This TCR was sampled from an adult with an advanced solid tumor such as melanoma, head and neck, liver or kidney cancer. This chain links TRBV30 with TRBJ1-3; D is possibly TRBD1 (5 bases). The material sequenced was CD4+ or CD8+ T cells sorted from blood, taken in a trial of the OX40 agonist ivuxolimab. The chain's CDR3 is CAWSVGRISGNTIYF. The CDR3 bases are TGTGCCTGGAGCGTGGGACGCATCTCTGGAAACACCATATATTTT.